Presented here are 15 T cell receptor beta chains from one specimen sequenced in a study of blood T cells in healthy people across ages. It was with a sample-barcoded 5' primer and a J-beta primer mix that a second PCR of about 6 to 12 cycles was run. TCRdb redid the calling of the 5' RACE reads with MiXCR, one entry per CDR3 protein. This table holds 730,000 or so distinct CDR3 sequences, approximately 40% found once. The specimen was blood. The receptors stem from a man older than 75 in good health.

In its sample, this clonotype was seen many times. The chain carries TRBV2 and TRBJ1-2; no definite D call. Between the trimmed V and J ends, which lost 1 base and 3 bases, there was a span of 9 bases. The CDR3 consists of 14 residues. Per germline, CDR1 SNHLY and CDR2 FYNNEI. The DNA for the CDR3 is TGTGCCAGCAGTGAAGAGGGCTGGGACTATGGCTACACCTTC. Its protein product is CASSEEGWDYGYTF.

This rearrangement joins TRBV6-5 to TRBJ2-1, with 9 bases identical to TRBD2. Germline values: CDR1 MNHEY, CDR2 SVGAGI. Losses at the gene ends were 0 bases for V and 7 bases for J; bases not matched to a gene: 4. There are 15 residues in the CDR3. This chain's CDR3 is CASSYSLAGFNEQFF. The CDR3 DNA sequence: TGTGCCAGCAGTTACTCGCTAGCGGGATTTAATGAGCAGTTCTTC.

The chain joins TRBV7-2 to TRBJ1-5, with 10 bases lining up with TRBD1. CDR1 SGHTA and CDR2 FQGNSA come from the germline V gene. The V gene end was trimmed by 5 bases and the J gene end by 2 bases; junction bases not matched to a gene: 6. The CDR3 sequence is 16 residues long. CDR3 residues: CASSHRDRGGNQPQHF. CDR3 DNA sequence: TGTGCCAGCAGCCACCGGGACAGGGGTGGCAATCAGCCCCAGCATTTT.

As concerns this clonotype: A read error may explain this, as a much larger clone is one base away. V and J are TRBV27 and TRBJ2-7; no definite D call. Trimming stripped 0 bases from V and 3 bases from J, with 15 bases between. The germline CDR1 and CDR2 sequences are MNHEY and SMNVEV (reference sequence). The CDR3 has 16 residues. The CDR3 region is CASSLSVTKTVYEQYF. The CDR3 bases are TGTGCCAGCAGTTTATCGGTAACAAAGACCGTCTACGAGCAGTACTTC.

This clonotype was detected a few times. This chain uses TRBV4-2 with TRBJ1-1; no reliable D call. Trimming shortened V by 5 bases and J by 6 bases, and 13 bases separated the two germline ends. The CDR3 is made up of 13 amino acids. Germline V gene lookup returns CDR1 LGHNA and CDR2 YNFKEQ. This CDR3 reads CASSEDGRAEAFF. Here the CDR3 DNA reads TGTGCCAGCAGCGAGGATGGAAGGGCTGAAGCTTTCTTT.

The rearrangement links TRBV5-1 to TRBJ2-5; 7 bases align to TRBD1. This CDR3 comprises 15 residues. Germline V CDR1 and CDR2: SGHRS, YFSETQ. V lost 5 bases, J lost 5 bases, and 12 bases stayed unmatched. The DNA of the CDR3 is TGCGCCAGCAGTTCGTTGAGGGGACAGAAGGAGACCCAGTACTTC. This sequence encodes CASSSLRGQKETQYF.

The V gene is TRBV6-6, the J gene TRBJ2-5; TRBD2 matches at 11 bases. CDR1 is MNHNY and CDR2 is SVGAGI in the germline V gene (reference sequence). The V gene end was trimmed by 6 bases and the J gene end by 2 bases; junction bases not matched to a gene: 5. There are 15 residues in the CDR3. The CDR3 coding sequence is TGTGCCAGCAGACCAACTAGCGGGAGTCAAGAGACCCAGTACTTC. Translation gives CASRPTSGSQETQYF.

The CDR3 coding sequence is TGCGCCAGCAGCCAACCTCCTACCGGAGACATTCAGTACTTC. Its translation: CASSQPPTGDIQYF. The chain uses TRBV4-1 and TRBJ2-4, with D unresolved. Trimming removed 2 bases from V and 8 bases from J, with 13 bases in between. The CDR3 is made up of 14 amino acids. Germline CDR1 is MGHRA and CDR2 is YSYEKL.

This clonotype was observed a few times. This chain joins TRBV10-2 and TRBJ2-5; 13 positions agree with TRBD2. The junction had 0 bases not matched to a gene; V was cut back by 6 bases and J by 2 bases. This CDR3 region has 14 residues. CDR1 is WSHSY and CDR2 is SAAADI in the germline V gene. The DNA for the CDR3 is TGCGCCAGCAGGGGACTAGCGGGGCAAGAGACCCAGTACTTC. As protein: CASRGLAGQETQYF.

This clonotype was seen more than once but under ten times. The chain is built from TRBV20-1 and TRBJ2-5; 8 nucleotides match TRBD1. This CDR3 region has 15 residues. The germline CDR1 and CDR2 sequences are DFQATT and SNEGSKA (reference sequence). V lost 0 bases to trimming and J lost 5 bases; unmatched junction nucleotides: 8. CDR3 sequence reads: CSARDSRRGRETQYF. CDR3 bases: TGCAGTGCTAGAGATTCACGCAGGGGGCGTGAGACCCAGTACTTC.

This clonotype showed up just a few times. CDR3 protein: CASSLLIGRAGNTEAFF. CDR3 nucleotides: TGTGCCAGCAGCTTACTCATTGGCAGGGCCGGGAACACTGAAGCTTTCTTT. This chain links TRBV7-9 with TRBJ1-1; D might be TRBD1 (5 bases). The CDR3 covers 17 residues. Trimming cost V 2 bases and J 1 base, with 17 bases left between them. CDR1 is SEHNR and CDR2 is FQNEAQ in the germline V gene (reference sequence).

This clonotype occurred a few times. V and J are TRBV20-1 and TRBJ2-7; TRBD2 is a possible D gene (5 bases). Germline assignment: CDR1 DFQATT and CDR2 SNEGSKA (reference sequence). The V end lost 3 bases, the J end lost 7 bases, and 16 bases lay between the germline ends. The length of the CDR3 is 13 residues. The CDR3 region is CSASLRLLGEQYF. The CDR3 bases are TGCAGTGCTAGCCTCAGACTACTAGGAGAGCAGTACTTC.

This clonotype was observed at least ten times. The V call is TRBV9, the J call TRBJ2-5; 11 positions match TRBD1. The DNA end lines up better with TRBJ2-7; the J call may be wrong. The germline V gene encodes CDR1 SGDLS and CDR2 YYNGEE. The CDR3 has 15 amino acids. CDR3 sequence: CASSVSPGQGAEQYF. CDR3 sequence (DNA): TGTGCCAGCAGCGTCTCCCCCGGACAGGGGGCCGAGCAGTACTTC.

V is TRBV10-3 and J is TRBJ2-3; D is possibly TRBD1 (5 bases). Germline V gene data show CDR1 as ENHRY and CDR2 as SYGVKD. The germline V and J ends were trimmed by 5 bases and 6 bases, with 15 bases remaining between them. This CDR3 is 14 amino acids long. The CDR3 DNA reads TGTGCCATCAGTCCTTCCACAGGCTCCGATACGCAGTATTTT. Encoded protein: CAISPSTGSDTQYF.

The rearrangement uses TRBV20-1 and TRBJ2-2; 9 bases are shared with TRBD1. V shed 6 bases and J 6 bases; nucleotides not matched to a gene: 11. Germline-derived CDR1 and CDR2 are DFQATT and SNEGSKA (reference sequence). This CDR3 is 15 amino acids long. Here the CDR3 reads CSAHPGQGYSGELFF. The CDR3 bases are TGCAGTGCCCACCCGGGACAGGGATACTCCGGGGAGCTGTTTTTT.